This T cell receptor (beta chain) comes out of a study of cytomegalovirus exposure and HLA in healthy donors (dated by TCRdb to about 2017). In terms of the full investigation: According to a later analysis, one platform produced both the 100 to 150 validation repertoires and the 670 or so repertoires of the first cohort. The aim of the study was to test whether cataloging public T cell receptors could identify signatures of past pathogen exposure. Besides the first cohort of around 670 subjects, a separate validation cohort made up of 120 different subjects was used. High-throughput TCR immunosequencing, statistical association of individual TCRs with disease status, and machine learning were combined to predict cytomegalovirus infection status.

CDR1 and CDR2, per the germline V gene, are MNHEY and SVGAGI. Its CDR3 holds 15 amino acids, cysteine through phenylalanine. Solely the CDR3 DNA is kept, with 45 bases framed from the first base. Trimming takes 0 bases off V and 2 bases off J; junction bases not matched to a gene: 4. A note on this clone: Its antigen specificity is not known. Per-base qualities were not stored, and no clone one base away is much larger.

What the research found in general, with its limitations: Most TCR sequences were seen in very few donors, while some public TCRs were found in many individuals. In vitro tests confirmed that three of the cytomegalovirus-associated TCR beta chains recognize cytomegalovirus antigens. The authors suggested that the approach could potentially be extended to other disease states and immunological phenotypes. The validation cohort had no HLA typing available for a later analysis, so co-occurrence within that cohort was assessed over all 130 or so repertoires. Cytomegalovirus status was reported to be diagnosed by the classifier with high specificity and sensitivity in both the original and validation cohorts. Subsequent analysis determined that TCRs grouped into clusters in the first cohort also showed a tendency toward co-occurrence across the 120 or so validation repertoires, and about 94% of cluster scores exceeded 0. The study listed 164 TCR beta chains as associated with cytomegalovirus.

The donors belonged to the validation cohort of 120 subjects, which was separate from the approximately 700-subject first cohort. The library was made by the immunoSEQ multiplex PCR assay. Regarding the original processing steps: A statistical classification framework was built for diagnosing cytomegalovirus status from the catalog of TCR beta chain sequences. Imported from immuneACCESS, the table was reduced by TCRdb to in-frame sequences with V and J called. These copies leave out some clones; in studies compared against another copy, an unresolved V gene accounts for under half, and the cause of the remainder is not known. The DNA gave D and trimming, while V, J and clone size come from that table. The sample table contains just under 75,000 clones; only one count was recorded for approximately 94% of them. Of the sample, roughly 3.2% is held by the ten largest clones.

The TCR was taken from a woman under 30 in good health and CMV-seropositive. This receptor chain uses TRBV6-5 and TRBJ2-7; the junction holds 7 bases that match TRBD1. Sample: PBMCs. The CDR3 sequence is CASSYSGTVAYEQYF. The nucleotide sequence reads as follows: TGTGCCAGCAGTTACTCGGGGACAGTAGCCTACGAGCAGTACTTC.